This T cell receptor (beta chain) was recorded in a study of T cells in Graves' hyperthyroidism and ophthalmopathy. This CDR3 has 16 amino acids. With 3 bases removed from V and 2 bases from J, the gap between germline ends came to 16 bases. There were TCR beta CDR3 regions amplified from RNA transcripts. Using the HTBI primer set, a first-round RT-PCR was run on the TCR CDR3. TCRdb re-called the multiplex PCR reads through MiXCR, storing one row per CDR3 protein. The data show nearly 250,000 distinct CDR3 sequences, around 24% seen once. Concerning this clonotype itself: This clone may be a read error of a much larger clone one base away.

The V call is TRBV12-3 or TRBV12-4, the J call TRBJ1-1, with D perhaps TRBD1 (6 bases). The sequenced material came from blood. This clonotype was sampled from a middle-aged woman with Graves' ophthalmopathy. Written as DNA, the CDR3 is TGTGCCAGCAGTTTTGGGGGGCGGCGGAGAAACACTGAAGCTTTCTTT. Translated, it gives CASSFGGRRRNTEAFF.